The 21 T cell receptor beta chains below all came from one sample that was sequenced in a study of Ad26.COV2.S vaccination and SARS-CoV-2 variants. Clones were sequenced by immunoSEQ multiplex PCR, and TCRdb holds only the in-frame ones, with some missing. In the table there are under 150,000 clones, 86% of which are singletons. Here the sequenced sample was peripheral blood, taken after recovery from COVID-19. The receptor source for this set is a human donor who had recovered from COVID-19.

The rearrangement uses TRBV10-2 and TRBJ2-5; the match to TRBD2 covers 14 bases. The ends lost 8 bases at V and 5 bases at J; junction bases unmatched: 7. CDR1 and CDR2 from the germline V gene are WSHSY and SAAADI. This CDR3 is built from 15 residues. The CDR3 spells CASGRLAGGRETQYF. DNA of the CDR3: TGCGCCAGCGGAAGACTAGCGGGGGGGCGGGAGACCCAGTACTTC.

The rearrangement links TRBV24-1 to TRBJ1-1; D call uncertain. Trimming stripped 9 bases from V and 2 bases from J, with 12 bases between. The germline CDR1 and CDR2 sequences are KGHDR and SFDVKD. This CDR3 comprises 13 residues. CDR3: CATVLRQNTEAFF. The CDR3 bases are TGTGCCACCGTACTGAGGCAAAACACTGAAGCTTTCTTT.

The J gene is TRBJ1-2, the V gene TRBV28; a possible D gene is TRBD1 (6 bases). CDR1 and CDR2 from the germline V gene are MDHEN and SYDVKM. The CDR3 has 14 residues. V was shortened by 6 bases and J by 13 bases, with 24 bases between the two germline ends. The DNA of the CDR3 is TGTGCCAGCAGGACCCCCTCGACAGGCCTTACTGCCACCTTC. Protein product: CASRTPSTGLTATF.

V and J are TRBV11-2 and TRBJ2-7, with D unclear. The V end lost 6 bases, the J end lost 4 bases, and 10 bases lay between the germline ends. The CDR3 totals 12 residues. The V gene's germline CDR1 is SGHAT and CDR2 FQNNGV. CDR3 protein: CASRYTSYEQYF. CDR3 coding DNA: TGTGCCAGCAGGTATACATCGTACGAGCAGTACTTC.

The chain uses TRBV5-8 and TRBJ1-6; D unresolved. Trimming pared 6 bases from V and 0 bases from J, leaving 10 bases between. Per the germline V gene, CDR1 is SGHTS and CDR2 is YDEGEE. The CDR3 consists of 15 residues. The CDR3 here is CASTPPNSYNSPLHF. Here the CDR3 DNA reads TGTGCCAGCACCCCCCCGAACTCCTATAATTCACCCCTCCACTTT.

The rearrangement joins TRBV7-8 to TRBJ2-5, with 8 bases lining up with TRBD2. The CDR3 sequence is 15 residues long. Germline lookup yields CDR1 SGHVS and CDR2 FQNEAQ. With 1 base clipped from V and 5 bases from J, the junction kept 6 bases outside the gene matches. DNA of the CDR3: TGTGCCAGCAGCTTAGTCGGCCCGGGGGGGGAGACCCAGTACTTC. Translating gives CASSLVGPGGETQYF.

V is TRBV28 and J is TRBJ2-6; D remains ambiguous. This CDR3 is built from 15 residues. Trimming took off 6 bases at V and 0 bases at J, with 9 bases between the two ends. The V gene's germline CDR1 is MDHEN and CDR2 SYDVKM. The CDR3 loop is CASSLFSSGANVLTF. CDR3 nucleotides: TGTGCCAGCAGCCTATTCAGCTCTGGGGCCAACGTCCTGACTTTC.

The CDR3 sequence is CASRQGHSPLHF. The CDR3 DNA reads TGTGCCAGCAGACAGGGTCACTCACCCCTCCACTTT. The rearrangement joins TRBV12-3 or TRBV12-4 to TRBJ1-6; TRBD1 might be the D (6 bases). Trimming cost V 6 bases and J 10 bases, with 10 bases left between them. CDR3 length equals 12 residues.

The chain is built from TRBV4-3 and TRBJ2-1, with 10 positions matching TRBD2. The CDR3 sequence is 15 residues long. J gave up 5 bases and V 6 bases, and 7 bases lay outside the gene matches. CDR1 and CDR2 (germline): LGHNA, YSLEER. Here the CDR3 DNA reads TGCGCCAGCAGACCATTACTAGCGGGGAACAATGAGCAGTTCTTC. Protein sequence: CASRPLLAGNNEQFF.

The chain couples TRBV6-2 or TRBV6-3 to TRBJ1-6, with D unclear. V gave up 5 bases and J gave up 5 bases, with 13 bases separating them. This CDR3 has 15 amino acids. Per the germline V gene, CDR1 is MNHEY and CDR2 is SVGEGT. The CDR3 bases are TGTGCCAGCAGTGGAGGAGGCAGGAATAATTCACCCCTCCACTTT. The encoded protein is CASSGGGRNNSPLHF.

The rearrangement joins TRBV5-5 to TRBJ2-7; D might be TRBD2 (6 bases). Trimming left V 2 bases short and J 9 bases short, with 18 bases between. Germline-derived CDR1 and CDR2 are SGHKS and YYEKEE (reference sequence). The CDR3 length is 14 residues. CDR3 residues: CASSFGGGALGQYF. Here the CDR3 DNA reads TGTGCCAGCAGCTTCGGCGGAGGGGCCTTGGGGCAGTACTTC.

The chain has TRBV28 and TRBJ2-3; tentatively, D is TRBD1 (6 bases). The CDR3 contains 19 residues. Germline loops: CDR1 MDHEN, CDR2 SYDVKM. V was shortened by 6 bases and J by 0 bases, with 25 bases between the two germline ends. CDR3 sequence reads: CASSSYRKPTRGSTDTQYF. The CDR3 coding sequence is TGTGCCAGCAGCTCCTACAGGAAACCCACGAGGGGGAGCACAGATACGCAGTATTTT.

The chain links TRBV28 to TRBJ1-2; the D gene is possibly TRBD1 (5 bases). V shed 8 bases and J shed 7 bases, with 14 bases lying between them. The CDR3 length is 12 residues. Germline V gene lookup returns CDR1 MDHEN and CDR2 SYDVKM. The DNA of the CDR3 is TGTGCCAGCTCTGGGGGGACGGGTGGCTACACCTTC. Protein: CASSGGTGGYTF.

J is TRBJ1-4 and V is TRBV24-1; D gene unclear. V was trimmed by 1 base and J by 7 bases, leaving 9 bases between them. The CDR3 totals 14 residues. Germline lookup yields CDR1 KGHDR and CDR2 SFDVKD. This CDR3 is CATSDLGQPEKLFF. CDR3 DNA sequence: TGTGCCACCAGTGATTTAGGGCAGCCTGAAAAACTGTTTTTT.

V and J are TRBV6-2 or TRBV6-3 and TRBJ1-2; D uncertain. The CDR3 loop spans 17 amino acids. Germline values: CDR1 MNHEY, CDR2 SVGEGT. Trimming pared 5 bases from V and 3 bases from J, leaving 22 bases between. Here the CDR3 reads CASSDQRAPTRDYGYTF. Written as DNA, the CDR3 is TGTGCCAGCAGTGATCAACGGGCCCCCACTCGAGACTATGGCTACACCTTC.

The chain carries TRBV6-2 or TRBV6-3 and TRBJ1-2; 8 bases match TRBD1. This CDR3 spans 16 amino acids. Trimming took 2 bases from V and 8 from J; bases not matched to a gene: 13. From germline, CDR1 is MNHEY and CDR2 SVGEGT. The CDR3 DNA sequence: TGTGCCAGCAGTTACCCCGGGACAGGTCCCTCGGGGGGCTACACCTTC. Translating it yields CASSYPGTGPSGGYTF.

The J gene is TRBJ2-1, the V gene TRBV6-1, with TRBD2 matching 8 bases. This CDR3 spans 14 amino acids. Per germline, CDR1 MNHNS and CDR2 SASEGT. The ends lost 1 base at V and 7 bases at J; junction bases unmatched: 3. The chain's CDR3 is CASSEGTSRNEQFF. Here the CDR3 DNA reads TGTGCCAGCAGTGAAGGGACTAGCAGAAATGAGCAGTTCTTC.

The rearrangement joins TRBV12-5 to TRBJ2-2; 7 bases agree with TRBD2. The CDR3 is made up of 15 amino acids. CDR1 and CDR2 (germline): LGHNT, FRNRAP. Trimming removed 6 bases from V and 6 bases from J; junction bases left unmatched: 10. In nucleotides, the CDR3 is TGTGCTAGTGGCCCGGGCCGGACTAGACCCGGGGAGCTGTTTTTT. Encoded protein: CASGPGRTRPGELFF. The full variable domain, its missing parts supplied by reference TRBV12-5 and TRBJ2-2, is DARVTQTPRHKVTEMGQEVTMRCQPILGHNTVFWYRQTMMQGLELLAYFRNRAPLDDSGMPKDRFSAEMPDATLATLKIQPSEPRDSAVYFCASGPGRTRPGELFFGEGSRLTVL.

The chain recombines TRBV27 with TRBJ2-3; TRBD2 matches 11 bases. Germline V gene sequence: CDR1 MNHEY, CDR2 SMNVEV (reference sequence). After removal of 4 bases from V and 3 bases from J, the junction contained 9 bases not matched to a gene. The CDR3 is made up of 17 amino acids. CDR3 sequence: CASSSPRLAGWTDTQYF. The CDR3, as DNA: TGTGCCAGCAGTTCGCCCCGACTAGCGGGGTGGACAGATACGCAGTATTTT.

This clone appeared once. The CDR3 is CASSSISGGADNEQFF. In nucleotides, the CDR3 is TGTGCCAGCAGCTCGATTAGCGGGGGCGCAGACAATGAGCAGTTCTTC. V gene TRBV7-6 combines with J gene TRBJ2-1; 9 bases map to TRBD2. V dropped 4 bases and J dropped 5; count of bases not matched to a gene: 9. This CDR3 region has 16 residues. Germline V gene data show CDR1 as SGHVS and CDR2 as FNYEAQ.

This clone was observed a single time. The gene calls are TRBV5-6 and TRBJ1-1; D remains unclear. This CDR3 has 12 residues. CDR1 is SGHDT and CDR2 is YYEEEE in the germline V gene. V lost 4 bases and J 8 bases, leaving 12 bases between the germline ends. CDR3 loop: CASSRAADEAFF. CDR3 coding DNA: TGTGCCAGCAGCCGGGCGGCCGACGAAGCTTTCTTT.